These 21 T cell receptor beta chains came from one sample sequenced in a study of T-cell memory formation after mild COVID-19. TCRdb reprocessed the 5' RACE reads via MiXCR and lists one record per CDR3 protein. Found here are hundreds of thousands of distinct CDR3 sequences, less than 25% of them singletons; the top ten hold approximately 8%. Sequencing was done on a sample of PBMCs or a T cell subset sorted from them (not recorded which). The receptors were gathered from an adult woman who had mild COVID-19 (a few samples of this study predate the infection). Cell type and time point are not known.

This clonotype was picked up a small number of times. The J gene is TRBJ2-1, the V gene TRBV2, with TRBD2 identical over 11 bases. Germline V CDR1 and CDR2: SNHLY, FYNNEI. J lost 3 bases, V lost 4 bases, and 2 bases had no gene match. The CDR3 length is 15 residues. This CDR3 reads CASSGTSGFYNEQFF. DNA of the CDR3: TGTGCCAGCAGTGGGACTAGCGGGTTCTACAATGAGCAGTTCTTC.

This rearrangement joins TRBV18 to TRBJ2-1, with 8 bases fitting TRBD2. J was trimmed by 4 bases and V by 0 bases; bases with no gene match: 5. Germline values: CDR1 KGHSH, CDR2 LQKENI. The CDR3 is made up of 16 amino acids. The CDR3 region is CASSPPLSGGYNEQFF. DNA of the CDR3: TGTGCCAGCTCACCACCTTTATCGGGAGGGTACAATGAGCAGTTCTTC. Full variable domain (rest looked up from reference TRBV18 and TRBJ2-1): NAGVMQNPRHLVRRRGQEARLRCSPMKGHSHVYWYRQLPEEGLKFMVYLQKENIIDESGMPKERFSAEFPKEGPSILRIQQVVRGDSAAYFCASSPPLSGGYNEQFFGPGTRLTVL.

The CDR3 loop is CASTQQASGGAYF. The CDR3 region has the DNA TGTGCCAGCACCCAACAGGCTAGCGGCGGTGCGTACTTC. The chain links TRBV28 to TRBJ2-7, with 7 nucleotides matching TRBD2. The CDR3 runs 13 residues. The germline gives CDR1 MDHEN, CDR2 SYDVKM. The trim removed 7 bases at V and 12 bases at J, leaving 15 bases unmatched. Using reference TRBV28 and TRBJ2-7 for the parts outside the CDR3, the full variable domain is DVKVTQSSRYLVKRTGEKVFLECVQDMDHENMFWYRQDPGLGLRLIYFSYDVKMKEKGDIPEGYSVSREKKERFSLILESASTNQTSMYLCASTQQASGGAYFGPGTRLTVT.

The genes are TRBV24-1 and TRBJ1-5; D gene uncertain. The V end lost 6 bases, the J end lost 2 bases, and 7 bases lay between the germline ends. The CDR3 runs 13 residues. Germline V gene data show CDR1 as KGHDR and CDR2 as SFDVKD. For the CDR3, the DNA is TGTGCCACCAGTAGAAGGGGCAATCAGCCCCAGCATTTT. This codes for CATSRRGNQPQHF.

The V gene is TRBV5-1, the J gene TRBJ2-7; TRBD1 aligns across 8 bases. The CDR3 totals 15 residues. V gave up 4 bases and J gave up 5 bases; unmatched junction bases: 11. Looked up from germline, CDR1 is SGHRS and CDR2 is YFSETQ. The CDR3 coding sequence is TGCGCCAGCAGCCCCCAGAAGACAGGGGTTGACGAGCAGTACTTC. Protein sequence: CASSPQKTGVDEQYF.

The genes are TRBV5-1 and TRBJ2-7; D not certain. The CDR3 has 13 residues. Germline V gene lookup returns CDR1 SGHRS and CDR2 YFSETQ. With 0 bases removed from V and 7 bases from J, the gap between germline ends came to 11 bases. CDR3 protein: CASSLVVPVEQYF. As DNA, the CDR3 is TGCGCCAGCAGCTTGGTTGTCCCTGTGGAGCAGTACTTC.

V and J are TRBV5-1 and TRBJ2-2; D remains unclear. The germline CDR1 and CDR2 sequences are SGHRS and YFSETQ. The CDR3 is 18 residues long. The germline V and J ends were trimmed by 0 bases and 1 base, with 16 bases remaining between them. The CDR3 DNA follows: TGCGCCAGCAGCTTGGAGGCGTCAGGCGATATGAACACCGGGGAGCTGTTTTTT. Translating gives CASSLEASGDMNTGELFF.

This clonotype was detected a few times. The rearrangement uses TRBV12-3 or TRBV12-4 and TRBJ2-7; D perhaps matches TRBD2 (7 bases). The CDR3 sequence is 14 residues long. The V and J ends lost 7 bases and 2 bases respectively, with 15 bases between them. Here the CDR3 DNA reads TGTGCCAGCACCTTGGGGGGGCCAACCTACGAGCAGTACTTC. Translating it yields CASTLGGPTYEQYF.

This clonotype was picked up many times. V is TRBV12-3 or TRBV12-4 and J is TRBJ2-6; D is unclear. The CDR3 runs to 14 residues. V was clipped by 7 bases and J by 0 bases, with 7 bases between them. CDR3 DNA: TGTGCCAGCACCAAACGCTCTGGGGCCAACGTCCTGACTTTC. This encodes CASTKRSGANVLTF.

This clonotype has a handful of counts. This chain connects TRBV9 to TRBJ1-6, with D possibly being TRBD1 (5 bases). The ends were cut back, 3 bases at V and 6 bases at J, with 10 bases in the middle. The CDR3 has 14 residues. In germline, CDR1 is SGDLS, CDR2 YYNGEE. The CDR3 coding sequence is TGTGCCAGCAGCGAGGGACGGTCTAATTCACCCCTCCACTTT. This translates into CASSEGRSNSPLHF.

The rearrangement uses TRBV12-5 and TRBJ1-1, with 8 bases aligning to TRBD1. The germline V gene encodes CDR1 LGHNT and CDR2 FRNRAP. V lost 6 bases to trimming and J lost 5 bases; unmatched junction nucleotides: 11. The CDR3 runs 15 residues. The CDR3 coding sequence is TGTGCTAGTGGACCATTCGACAGGGGTGGAACTGAAGCTTTCTTT. The encoded protein is CASGPFDRGGTEAFF.

The CDR3 DNA reads as TGCAGCTTCGGGCGAGGGGGGGAGCTGTTTTTT. It is translated as CSFGRGGELFF. The J gene is TRBJ2-2, the V gene TRBV29-1, with D possibly TRBD2 on 5 matching bases. Germline-derived CDR1 and CDR2 are SQVTM and ANQGSEA. The CDR3 runs to 11 residues. Between the trimmed V and J ends, which lost 8 bases and 8 bases, there was a span of 12 bases.

The CDR3 DNA sequence: TGTGCCATCAGTGAGTTCAGTAGCGGGACTTCCTACGAGCAGTACTTC. Translated, it gives CAISEFSSGTSYEQYF. This sequence joins TRBV10-3 and TRBJ2-7; 8 nucleotides agree with TRBD2. Germline trimming cut 1 base from V and 1 base from J; bases unmatched to any gene: 6. Germline V gene lookup returns CDR1 ENHRY and CDR2 SYGVKD. CDR3 size: 16 residues.

The rearrangement joins TRBV6-5 to TRBJ1-5; perhaps TRBD1 as D (5 bases). Trimming cost V 6 bases and J 3 bases, with 9 bases left between them. This CDR3 has 13 residues. Germline lookup yields CDR1 MNHEY and CDR2 SVGAGI. CDR3 residues: CASSRDLNQPQHF. In nucleotides, the CDR3 is TGTGCCAGCAGCCGGGACCTCAATCAGCCCCAGCATTTT.

This clonotype was seen repeatedly, ten times or more. The chain links TRBV7-2 to TRBJ2-7; D is uncertain. The germline V gene encodes CDR1 SGHTA and CDR2 FQGNSA. This CDR3 is built from 13 residues. The V gene lost 2 bases and the J gene lost 3 bases, with 8 bases spanning the gap. DNA of the CDR3: TGTGCCAGCAGCTTAAAGGGAATCTACGAGCAGTACTTC. Its translation: CASSLKGIYEQYF. The full variable domain, with the rest looked up from reference TRBV7-2 and TRBJ2-7, is GAGVSQSPSNKVTEKGKDVELRCDPISGHTALYWYRQSLGQGLEFLIYFQGNSAPDKSGLPSDRFSAERTGGSVSTLTIQRTQQEDSAVYLCASSLKGIYEQYFGPGTRLTVT.

The chain employs TRBV21-1 and TRBJ2-1; the table gives TRBD1 as D, unverified against the DNA. TRBV21-1 constitutes a pseudogene. The CDR3 has 17 amino acids. CDR3 amino acids: CASGRTASKHDYNEQFF. DNA of the CDR3: TGTGCCAGCGGCCGGACAGCCTCCAAACATGATTACAATGAGCAGTTCTTC.

The rearrangement links TRBV7-9 to TRBJ2-6; no reliable D call. CDR1 is SEHNR, CDR2 FQNEAQ, per germline (reference sequence). The CDR3 has 16 residues. V lost 1 base and J 2 bases, leaving 9 bases between the germline ends. This CDR3 is CASSLEPRAGANVLTF. The CDR3 DNA is TGTGCCAGCAGCTTAGAACCCCGAGCTGGGGCCAACGTCCTGACTTTC.

This chain connects TRBV12-3 or TRBV12-4 to TRBJ2-1, with 11 bases fitting TRBD2. V lost 5 bases and J lost 7; bases outside the gene matches: 13. The CDR3 totals 17 residues. The CDR3 sequence: CASSPTSGRHVWNEQFF. CDR3 DNA sequence: TGTGCCAGCAGTCCTACTAGCGGGAGACACGTTTGGAATGAGCAGTTCTTC.

This clonotype was picked up a small number of times. The genes are TRBV5-1 and TRBJ2-3; 14 positions match TRBD2. The CDR3 contains 17 residues. Germline CDR1 is SGHRS and CDR2 is YFSETQ. Trimming removed 4 bases from V and 2 bases from J; junction bases left unmatched: 6. The CDR3 region has the DNA TGCGCCAGCAGCGGGACTAGCGGGGGACCATCCACAGATACGCAGTATTTT. The encoded protein is CASSGTSGGPSTDTQYF.

CDR3 loop: CASSQVGSGGDTQYF. For the CDR3, the DNA is TGTGCCAGCAGCCAAGTGGGTAGCGGGGGCGATACGCAGTATTTT. The chain couples TRBV4-2 to TRBJ2-3; 9 bases align to TRBD2. This CDR3 has 15 amino acids. Trimming at V came to 1 base and at J to 6 bases, leaving 5 bases not matched to a gene. The germline V gene has CDR1 LGHNA and CDR2 YNFKEQ.

This clonotype came up a few times. This chain connects TRBV5-1 to TRBJ2-5, with D possibly TRBD1 on 6 matching bases. The CDR3 has 13 residues. V lost 2 bases to trimming and J lost 4 bases, with 9 bases between them. In germline, CDR1 is SGHRS, CDR2 YFSETQ. The DNA for the CDR3 is TGCGCCAGCAGCTTACAGGGACCAGAGACCCAGTACTTC. It translates to CASSLQGPETQYF.